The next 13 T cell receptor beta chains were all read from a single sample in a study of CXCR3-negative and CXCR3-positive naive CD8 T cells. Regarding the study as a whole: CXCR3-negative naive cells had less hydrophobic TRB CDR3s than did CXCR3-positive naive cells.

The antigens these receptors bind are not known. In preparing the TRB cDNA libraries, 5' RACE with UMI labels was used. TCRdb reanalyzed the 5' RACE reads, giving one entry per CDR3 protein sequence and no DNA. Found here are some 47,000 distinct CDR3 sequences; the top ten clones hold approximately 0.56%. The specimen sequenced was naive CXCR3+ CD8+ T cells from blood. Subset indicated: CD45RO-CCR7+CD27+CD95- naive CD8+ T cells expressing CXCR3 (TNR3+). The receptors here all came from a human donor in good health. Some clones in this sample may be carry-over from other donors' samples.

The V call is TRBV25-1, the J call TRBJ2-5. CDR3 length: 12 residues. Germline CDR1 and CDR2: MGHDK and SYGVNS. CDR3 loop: CASRDRKETQYF.

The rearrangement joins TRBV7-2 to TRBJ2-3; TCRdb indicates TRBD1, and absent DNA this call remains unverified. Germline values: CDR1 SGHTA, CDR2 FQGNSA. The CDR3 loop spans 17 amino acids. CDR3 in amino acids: CASSLALAGGWSDTQYF.

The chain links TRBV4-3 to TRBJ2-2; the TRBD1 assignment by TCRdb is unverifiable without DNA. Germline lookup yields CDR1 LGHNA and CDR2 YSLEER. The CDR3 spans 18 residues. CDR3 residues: CASSQDPRQGSGTGELFF.

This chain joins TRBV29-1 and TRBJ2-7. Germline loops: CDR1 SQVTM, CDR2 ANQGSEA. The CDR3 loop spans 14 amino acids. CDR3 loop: CSVELGNGNYEQYF.

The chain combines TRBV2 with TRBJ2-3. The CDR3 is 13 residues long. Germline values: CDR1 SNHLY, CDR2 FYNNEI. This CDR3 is CANPNQWTDTQYF. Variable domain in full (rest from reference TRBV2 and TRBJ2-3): EPEVTQTPSHQVTQMGQEVILRCVPISNHLYFYWYRQILGQKVEFLVSFYNNEISEKSEIFDDQFSVERPDGSNFTLKIRSTKLEDSAMYFCANPNQWTDTQYFGPGTRLTVL.

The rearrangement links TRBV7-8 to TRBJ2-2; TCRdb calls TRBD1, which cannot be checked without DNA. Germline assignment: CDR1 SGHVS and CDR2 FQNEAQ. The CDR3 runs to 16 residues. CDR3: CASSSFDRENTGELFF.

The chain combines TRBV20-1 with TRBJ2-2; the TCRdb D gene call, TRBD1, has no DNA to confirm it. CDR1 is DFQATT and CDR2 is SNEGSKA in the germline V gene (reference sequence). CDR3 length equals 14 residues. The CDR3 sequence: CSIRGGTNTGELFF.

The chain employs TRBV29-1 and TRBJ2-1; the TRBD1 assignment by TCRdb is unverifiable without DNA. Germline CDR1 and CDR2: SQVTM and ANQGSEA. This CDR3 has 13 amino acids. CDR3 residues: CSVEGQGSNEQFF.

CDR3: CASNPTEWGRTEAFF. The chain combines TRBV28 with TRBJ1-1; the TCRdb call, TRBD1, lacks DNA for checking. Germline V CDR1 and CDR2: MDHEN, SYDVKM. The CDR3 is made up of 15 amino acids. Full variable domain (rest looked up from reference TRBV28 and TRBJ1-1): DVKVTQSSRYLVKRTGEKVFLECVQDMDHENMFWYRQDPGLGLRLIYFSYDVKMKEKGDIPEGYSVSREKKERFSLILESASTNQTSMYLCASNPTEWGRTEAFFGQGTRLTVV.

CDR3 amino acids: CASSASGELAGADSSYNEQFF. The V and J genes are TRBV12-3 or TRBV12-4 and TRBJ2-1; the TCRdb D gene call, TRBD2, has no DNA to confirm it. CDR3 length: 21 amino acids.

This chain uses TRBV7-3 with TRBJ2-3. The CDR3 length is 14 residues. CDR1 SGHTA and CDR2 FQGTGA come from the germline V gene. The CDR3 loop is CASSQGLGTDTQYF.

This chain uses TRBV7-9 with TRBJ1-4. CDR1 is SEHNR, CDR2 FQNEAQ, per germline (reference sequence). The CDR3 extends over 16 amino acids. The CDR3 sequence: CASSPTLSATNEKLFF.

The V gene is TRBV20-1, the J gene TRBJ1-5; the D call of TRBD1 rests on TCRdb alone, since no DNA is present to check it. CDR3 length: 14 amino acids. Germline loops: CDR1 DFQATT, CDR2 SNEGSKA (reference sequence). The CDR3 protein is CSALQVDSNQPQHF.